This T cell receptor beta chain was identified in a study of blood T cell repertoires in COVID-19. Trimming removed 5 bases at V and 1 base at J, with 10 bases between. CDR1 LNHDA and CDR2 SQIVND come from the germline V gene (reference sequence). The CDR3 contains 14 residues. Generated by immunoSEQ multiplex PCR, the TCRdb table keeps only in-frame clones and is missing some. The sample gives 350,000 to 400,000 clones, around 89% of which show up once; 1% is in the top ten. The clonotype originates from a man aged 18 to 29 who had recovered from COVID-19. The genes are TRBV19 and TRBJ2-3, with D perhaps matching TRBD2 (6 bases). Sequencing input: PBMCs or T cells enriched from blood (not recorded which). The DNA of the CDR3 is TGTGCCAGTAGTGTAACGGGGGGCACAGATACGCAGTATTTT. It specifies CASSVTGGTDTQYF.